One sample yielded the 14 T cell receptor beta chains listed below, sequenced in a study of T-cell reconstitution after alpha-beta-depleted transplantation in children. TCRbeta library construction was performed incorporating unique molecular identifiers. TCRdb ran MiXCR on the PCR reads and lists one entry per CDR3 protein. The profile shows 73,000 or so distinct CDR3 sequences, roughly 4.5% of them singletons. Sequenced material: PBMCs, mostly from graft donor cells, taken 180 days after TCRalphabeta/CD19-depleted stem cell transplant. The receptors here all came from a boy under three years old who had a stem cell transplant for acute myeloid leukemia, so the T cells may come from the graft donor.

Ten or more counts support this clonotype. The chain couples TRBV29-1 to TRBJ2-2; the match to TRBD1 covers 7 bases. CDR3 length: 17 residues. The germline V gene encodes CDR1 SQVTM and CDR2 ANQGSEA. The V and J ends lost 3 bases and 3 bases, in that order; junction bases with no gene match: 13. In DNA, the CDR3 is TGCAGCGTTGAGGATAACCCCGGGACAGCCGACACCGGGGAGCTGTTTTTT. It codes for CSVEDNPGTADTGELFF.

The chain joins TRBV7-2 to TRBJ1-2; TRBD1 agrees at 8 bases. This CDR3 is built from 15 residues. Germline V gene sequence: CDR1 SGHTA, CDR2 FQGNSA. The trim removed 4 bases at V and 3 bases at J, leaving 7 bases unmatched. CDR3 in DNA: TGTGCCAGCAGCTGGGGAGACAGGGGCCACTATGGCTACACCTTC. Translating gives CASSWGDRGHYGYTF.

This clonotype has a count of ten or more. The chain is built from TRBV20-1 and TRBJ1-4, with D perhaps TRBD1 (5 bases). The CDR3 loop spans 14 amino acids. V was cut by 4 bases and J by 8 bases, with 17 bases left in between. Germline V gene data show CDR1 as DFQATT and CDR2 as SNEGSKA (reference sequence). CDR3 nucleotides: TGCAGTGCTACTGACAGCTGGTCCGACGAAAAACTGTTTTTT. It yields the protein CSATDSWSDEKLFF.

This clonotype has at least ten counts. The chain is built from TRBV15 and TRBJ2-3; D call uncertain. V was trimmed by 3 bases and J by 8 bases, leaving 12 bases between them. Germline V lookup: CDR1 LNHNV, CDR2 YYDKDF (reference sequence). CDR3 length equals 13 residues. The DNA of the CDR3 is TGTGCCACCAGCAGGGCCGACGGACCTACGCAGTATTTT. Translated, it gives CATSRADGPTQYF.

This clonotype was observed at least ten times. The chain recombines TRBV5-1 with TRBJ2-2; D may be TRBD1 (7 bases). The V and J ends lost 2 bases and 5 bases respectively, with 13 bases between them. CDR3 length: 15 amino acids. The germline CDR1 and CDR2 sequences are SGHRS and YFSETQ. The CDR3 here is CASSFTGAGTGELFF. The CDR3 coding sequence is TGCGCCAGCAGCTTCACAGGGGCGGGGACCGGGGAGCTGTTTTTT.

This clonotype was detected many times. The chain carries TRBV12-3 or TRBV12-4 and TRBJ2-1; 7 positions match TRBD1. The CDR3 is made up of 15 amino acids. Unmatched junction bases numbered 6, after V lost 6 bases and J lost 1 base. The CDR3 sequence: CASRKQGTSYNEQFF. The DNA of the CDR3 is TGTGCCAGCAGAAAACAGGGGACGTCCTACAATGAGCAGTTCTTC.

This clonotype was seen at least ten times. V gene TRBV5-1 combines with J gene TRBJ2-3; 10 bases are a match to TRBD2. The CDR3 totals 15 residues. After removal of 0 bases from V and 6 bases from J, the junction contained 4 bases not matched to a gene. Germline V gene data show CDR1 as SGHRS and CDR2 as YFSETQ. CDR3: CASSLVAGGRDTQYF. In DNA, the CDR3 is TGCGCCAGCAGCTTGGTAGCGGGGGGCCGTGATACGCAGTATTTT.

This clonotype appeared many times. V is TRBV12-3 or TRBV12-4 and J is TRBJ2-1, with 16 nucleotides matching TRBD2. This CDR3 comprises 18 residues. Unmatched junction bases numbered 13, after V lost 8 bases and J lost 6 bases. The CDR3 region is CASFLGTSGGEVFNEQFF. Here the CDR3 DNA reads TGTGCCAGCTTCCTCGGGACTAGCGGGGGGGAGGTGTTCAATGAGCAGTTCTTC.

This clonotype has ten or more counts. The chain couples TRBV5-1 to TRBJ1-4; D is possibly TRBD1 (5 bases). Per the germline V gene, CDR1 is SGHRS and CDR2 is YFSETQ. V lost 0 bases, J lost 7 bases, and 13 bases lay in between. This CDR3 is 15 amino acids long. The CDR3 DNA follows: TGCGCCAGCAGCTTGGGGGACGCGGTTGGTGAAAAACTGTTTTTT. As protein: CASSLGDAVGEKLFF.

This clonotype was seen ten or more times. This chain uses TRBV10-2 with TRBJ2-7, with D unresolved. Trimming removed 2 bases from V and 2 bases from J, with 10 bases in between. CDR3 length equals 14 residues. CDR1 WSHSY and CDR2 SAAADI come from the germline V gene. The DNA of the CDR3 is TGCGCCAGCAGTGAGGTGGGTGGAACCTACGAGCAGTACGTC. It specifies CASSEVGGTYEQYV.

This clonotype was observed at least ten times. The rearrangement joins TRBV5-1 to TRBJ1-1, with TRBD1 identical over 10 bases. V was pared by 5 bases and J by 4 bases, with 5 bases of the junction left unmatched. Per the germline V gene, CDR1 is SGHRS and CDR2 is YFSETQ. The CDR3 loop spans 14 amino acids. The CDR3 spells CASSIRDRGTEAFF. In nucleotides, the CDR3 is TGCGCCAGCAGTATTCGGGACAGGGGCACTGAAGCTTTCTTT. The variable domain in full, completed from reference TRBV5-1 and TRBJ1-1, reads KAGVTQTPRYLIKTRGQQVTLSCSPISGHRSVSWYQQTPGQGLQFLFEYFSETQRNKGNFPGRFSGRQFSNSRSEMNVSTLELGDSALYLCASSIRDRGTEAFFGQGTRLTVV.

This clonotype appeared many times. The chain links TRBV20-1 to TRBJ2-7, with TRBD2 identical over 11 bases. J gave up 2 bases and V 3 bases, and 6 bases lay outside the gene matches. The germline V gene encodes CDR1 DFQATT and CDR2 SNEGSKA (reference sequence). This CDR3 has 15 residues. CDR3 in amino acids: CSASRLAGIAYEQYV. For the CDR3, the DNA is TGCAGTGCTAGCCGACTAGCGGGGATCGCCTACGAGCAGTACGTC.

At least ten counts were recorded for this clonotype. A read error may account for a junction end that differs from germline. V gene TRBV18 combines with J gene TRBJ1-5, with D unresolved. The CDR3 runs 15 residues. Germline-derived CDR1 and CDR2 are KGHSH and LQKENI. This chain's CDR3 is CASSPLASANQPQHF. CDR3 nucleotides: TGTGCCAGCTCCCCACTCGCGAGCGCGAATCAGCCCCAGCATTTT. The full variable domain, with the rest looked up from reference TRBV18 and TRBJ1-5, is NAGVMQNPRHLVRRRGQEARLRCSPMKGHSHVYWYRQLPEEGLKFMVYLQKENIIDESGMPKERFSAEFPKEGPSILRIQQVVRGDSAAYFCASSPLASANQPQHFGDGTRLSIL.

Ten or more counts support this clonotype. The rearrangement uses TRBV11-2 and TRBJ2-5, with TRBD2 identical over 11 bases. Germline assignment: CDR1 SGHAT and CDR2 FQNNGV. The V gene end was trimmed by 3 bases and the J gene end by 4 bases; junction bases not matched to a gene: 4. There are 15 residues in the CDR3. The CDR3 bases are TGTGCCAGCAGCTTCGGCCTAGCGGGGGGAGAGACCCAGTACTTC. Translating it yields CASSFGLAGGETQYF.